The clone carrying this TCR beta chain has only a few counts. The time point: newly diagnosed GD, antithyroid drugs for less than 3 months. RNA isolated from PBMCs was used to make the TCR library. The CDR3 totals 13 residues. Germline-derived CDR1 and CDR2 are MNHNS and SASEGT. V lost 11 bases to trimming and J lost 2 bases, with 15 bases between them. The data originate from a study of regulatory T cells in long-lasting Graves disease. The TCR beta library used iRepertoire HTBI primers with Arm-PCR amplification of CDR3. One entry per CDR3 protein, called by TCRdb with MiXCR from the multiplex PCR reads. The data show about 440,000 distinct CDR3 sequences, about 17% seen once. The same data also contributed to another study, on T cells in Graves' hyperthyroidism and ophthalmopathy.

V gene TRBV6-1 combines with J gene TRBJ2-5; a possible D gene is TRBD2 (5 bases). This sample comprised peripheral blood mononuclear cells (PBMCs), obtained at new diagnosis, from a patient treated with antithyroid drugs. The origin of this receptor is a woman aged 25 to 39 with Graves disease. The CDR3 region has the DNA TGTGCCGCTTCCGGACTGCTTCAAGAGACCCAGTACTTC. It specifies CAASGLLQETQYF.